This T cell receptor beta chain was documented in a study of long-term antiretroviral therapy in people with HIV (dated by TCRdb to 2022 to 2024). The study in broad terms: The earliest samples were collected approximately a decade before the 2015 WHO recommendation for immediate ART, a period when ART was typically delayed until CD4 counts fell. Of the roughly 32 participants with HIV, fewer than twelve were female. Test extractions of a monoclonal T-cell line alongside approximately 36 polyclonal samples showed no cross-contamination during QIAcube processing. From some 30 adults with confirmed HIV infection, the cohort provided over 150 cryopreserved PBMC samples, gathered serially across a mean of roughly 6 years (range 1-12). Whether ART initiation and durable HIV suppression were associated with changes in peripheral blood TRB repertoire composition and diversity was tested in a retrospective serial study.

To be included, a participant needed at least one PBMC sample from before ART initiation plus at least two post-ART samples. Every participant with HIV received treatment in the United States of America. Before DNA extraction, cryopreserved samples containing about 0.9-10 million PBMC were thawed and washed. At the time of the earliest PBMC sample, participants with HIV were aged between roughly 20 and 54 years. PBMC samples from each participant spanned 1-4 timepoints before ART initiation and 2-8 timepoints after ART initiation, with a median of 7 samples. For every participant, serial HIV viral load, CD4+ T-cell count, ART history and demographic data were obtained. A Qiagen kit on a QIAcube was used to extract genomic DNA from unsorted PBMC, with samples processed in batches of 12. The immunoSEQ hsTCRB v3.0 assay was used at survey level resolution to sequence the TRB variable region. A depth of about 40,000-50,000 T-cell genomes per sample was targeted for TRB sequencing. TRB libraries were pooled and sequenced on an Illumina MiSeq using a v3 150-cycle kit. The authors' analysis ran thus. Repertoire analysis ran in R within a reproducible Nextflow workflow covering QC, data transformation and analysis. LymphoSeq2, an R package for exploring AIRR-Seq data, was used to implement the custom analyses. Four samples that yielded fewer than 5000 total TRB sequences were excluded, so that fewer than 200 HIV repertoires were analyzed. Among the roughly 180 retained HIV repertoires, 55 to 65 were collected before ART initiation and around 130 after ART initiation. Repertoires were downsampled to 5000 TRB nucleotide sequences, with summary statistics averaged over 100 downsampling iterations. Only TRB sequences with CDR3 regions of at least seven amino acids were retained for analysis. Two measures captured diversity: a Shannon entropy-derived clonality score and the Gini coefficient. In the repertoire networks, any two of the top 5000 CDR3 amino acid sequences were connected whenever the two sequences differed by an edit distance of one. For TRB CDR3 amino acid sequences, antigen specificity groups and MHC restriction were predicted with GLIPH2. To flag known associations with CMV, EBV, HIV or tissue antigens, CDR3 amino acid sequences were compared against VDJdb and McPAS-TCR. Pre-ART, post-ART and control groups were compared with Wilcoxon signed-rank tests and Holm-Bonferroni correction. This is the immuneACCESS table as TCRdb keeps it, with only in-frame sequences that have V and J called. A part of the clones is gone; compared with another copy, unresolved V genes explain less than half, and the rest is unexplained. From that table come the V and J calls and clone size; the DNA was used to work out D and trimming. This sample holds tens of thousands of clones; about 86% were observed only once. Of the sample, roughly 5% is held by the ten largest clones.

In the case of this clone: The specificity of this receptor is unknown. Base qualities are missing; no much larger clone stands one base away.

As encoded in the germline V gene, CDR1 is SGDLS while CDR2 is YYNGEE. The CDR3 spans 15 residues, from the cysteine through the phenylalanine. Only the CDR3 part of the read is kept: 45 bases, read in frame from the first base. Cut back by 4 bases and 9 bases, the V and J ends lie 17 bases apart. General study outcomes and caveats: Starting ART was linked to a significant rise in TRB diversity, yet even with long-term ART the diversity remained significantly lower than in transplant donor controls. CDR3 length ranges in HIV repertoires were narrower than in controls, and network structure suggested an antigen-experienced repertoire with only a slight naive shift after ART. Inferences about post-ART repertoire changes are limited because no data were available on ART adherence, viral resistance or therapy changes. The repertoire was dominated across all time points by expanded TRB clones identified before ART initiation, although this dominance was seen to fluctuate and to decrease in many PLHIV after ART. Since PBMC availability was limited, sequencing covered only the TCR beta chain, with no alpha chain pairing. Samples dated from the mid-2000s to the late 2010s, and the ART regimens used may be less effective than current ones. Because pre-ART samples had limited cell numbers, profiling was done on unsorted PBMC rather than on sorted CD4+ and CD8+ T cells.

The receptor was derived from a man in his 60s with HIV. The rearrangement combines TRBV9 with TRBJ1-6; a tentative D call is TRBD1 (5 bases match). This sample comprised unsorted PBMCs, obtained 1.3 years after starting antiretroviral therapy. The nucleotides read TGTGCCAGCAGCCTAGGGGTCGAGAGGGGTTCACCCCTCCACTTT. Translated, it gives CASSLGVERGSPLHF. Outside the CDR3, residues come from the reference TRBV9 and TRBJ1-6 proteins, so the full variable domain is: DSGVTQTPKHLITATGQRVTLRCSPRSGDLSVYWYQQSLDQGLQFLIQYYNGEERAKGNILERFSAQQFPDLHSELNLSSLELGDSALYFCASSLGVERGSPLHFGNGTRLTVT.